Below are 14 T cell receptor beta chains sequenced from a single sample in a study of T cell responses to AZD1222 COVID-19 vaccine. Data came from immunoSEQ multiplex PCR; TCRdb stores just in-frame clones and leaves some out. The data contain 70,000 to 75,000 clones, around 80% of them singletons. Source: peripheral blood, taken 28 days after the second AZD1222 dose. These receptors came from an adult who received the AZD1222 COVID-19 vaccine.

This clone appeared a single time. The chain employs TRBV5-1 and TRBJ2-2, with TRBD1 matching over 9 bases. The CDR3 is made up of 15 amino acids. Germline lookup yields CDR1 SGHRS and CDR2 YFSETQ. J was trimmed by 3 bases and V by 0 bases; bases with no gene match: 0. This CDR3 reads CASSLGTGDTGELFF. CDR3 nucleotides: TGCGCCAGCAGCTTGGGGACAGGGGACACCGGGGAGCTGTTTTTT.

This chain connects TRBV5-1 to TRBJ2-5; TRBD2 matches 7 bases. This CDR3 contains 15 residues. With V trimmed by 0 bases and J by 6 bases, 8 bases remained unmatched. Per germline, CDR1 SGHRS and CDR2 YFSETQ. For the CDR3, the DNA is TGCGCCAGCAGCTTGGACGCGCAGGGAGGGAAGACCCAGTACTTC. Protein product: CASSLDAQGGKTQYF.

V and J are TRBV30 and TRBJ2-3; D not resolved. In germline, CDR1 is GTSNPN, CDR2 SVGIG (reference sequence). The CDR3 contains 13 residues. Trimming took 3 bases from V and 4 from J, leaving 11 bases between them. The CDR3 DNA follows: TGTGCCTGGAGCCAGAGACGAGCAGATACGCAGTATTTT. It translates to CAWSQRRADTQYF.

This clone was observed a few times. This chain joins TRBV30 and TRBJ1-1; 7 bases are a match to TRBD1. The germline V gene has CDR1 GTSNPN and CDR2 SVGIG (reference sequence). V gave up 0 bases and J gave up 1 base; unmatched junction bases: 2. The CDR3 extends over 14 amino acids. The CDR3: CAWSVGGPNTEAFF. CDR3 in DNA: TGTGCCTGGAGTGTAGGGGGCCCGAACACTGAAGCTTTCTTT.

In this sample, this clone turned up once. The rearrangement joins TRBV18 to TRBJ2-5, with TRBD1 identical over 7 bases. V trimming: 8 bases; J trimming: 5 bases; junction bases outside the gene matches: 11. Germline lookup yields CDR1 KGHSH and CDR2 LQKENI. The CDR3 runs 14 residues. The CDR3 DNA sequence: TGTGCCAGCCTCAGGGCGACAGGGTCGGAGACCCAGTACTTC. Protein product: CASLRATGSETQYF.

This chain links TRBV9 with TRBJ2-2; 14 nucleotides align to TRBD2. The CDR3 loop spans 16 amino acids. Germline V gene lookup returns CDR1 SGDLS and CDR2 YYNGEE. V lost 3 bases and J lost 5; bases outside the gene matches: 3. CDR3 in DNA: TGTGCCAGCAGCGCGGGACTAGCGGGAGCAACCGGGGAGCTGTTTTTT. Amino acids: CASSAGLAGATGELFF.

In its sample, this clone was seen once. The V gene is TRBV6-2 or TRBV6-3, the J gene TRBJ2-7, with D tentatively TRBD2 (6 bases). The CDR3 length is 13 residues. Deletions cut 2 bases from V and 2 bases from J, with 7 bases between. CDR1 is MNHEY, CDR2 SVGEGT, per germline. Here the CDR3 DNA reads TGTGCCAGCAGTTACGGCGGGACCTACGAGCAGTACTTC. This encodes CASSYGGTYEQYF.

In DNA, the CDR3 is TGTGCCAGCAGCTTGGACAAATACTCCAATCAGCCCCAGCATTTT. Translation gives CASSLDKYSNQPQHF. The chain links TRBV7-2 to TRBJ1-5; TRBD1 might be the D (5 bases). Per the germline V gene, CDR1 is SGHTA and CDR2 is FQGNSA. This CDR3 is built from 15 residues. The V end was cut by 3 bases, the J end by 3 bases, with 12 bases between.

The rearrangement uses TRBV7-9 and TRBJ2-3; possibly TRBD2 for D (6 bases). The germline V gene has CDR1 SEHNR and CDR2 FQNEAQ (reference sequence). The CDR3 is made up of 16 amino acids. V was pared by 3 bases and J by 6 bases, with 19 bases between. The CDR3 coding sequence is TGTGCCAGCAGCTTCGGGGAGGTCGCCCAAGGGGATACGCAGTATTTT. Its protein is CASSFGEVAQGDTQYF.

The J gene is TRBJ1-5, the V gene TRBV5-6; D perhaps matches TRBD1 (5 bases). The CDR3 has 13 residues. V was clipped by 5 bases and J by 7 bases, with 13 bases between them. Germline V gene lookup returns CDR1 SGHDT and CDR2 YYEEEE. The CDR3 nucleotides are TGTGCCAGCAGTGAGGTGGGGGGACAGCCCCAGCATTTT. Its protein is CASSEVGGQPQHF.

The chain couples TRBV19 to TRBJ2-7; TRBD2 matches 7 bases. The trim removed 2 bases at V and 2 bases at J, leaving 3 bases unmatched. The germline V gene has CDR1 LNHDA and CDR2 SQIVND (reference sequence). CDR3 size: 14 residues. Here the CDR3 DNA reads TGTGCCAGTAGTATATCCGGGAGGACCTACGAGCAGTACTTC. Translated: CASSISGRTYEQYF.

The chain carries TRBV28 and TRBJ1-6, with TRBD1 matching over 9 bases. J gave up 10 bases and V 5 bases, and 9 bases lay outside the gene matches. CDR1 and CDR2 (germline): MDHEN, SYDVKM. This CDR3 comprises 15 residues. This CDR3 is CASSARDRVYSPLHF. The CDR3 DNA reads TGTGCCAGCAGTGCACGGGACAGGGTCTACTCACCCCTCCACTTT.

This clone was observed once. The V gene is TRBV6-5, the J gene TRBJ2-7; D perhaps matches TRBD2 (7 bases). This CDR3 spans 15 amino acids. Germline V gene sequence: CDR1 MNHEY, CDR2 SVGAGI. The germline V and J ends were trimmed by 2 bases and 3 bases, with 14 bases remaining between them. This CDR3 is CASSYAGALLYEQYF. Here the CDR3 DNA reads TGTGCCAGCAGTTACGCGGGGGCCCTACTCTACGAGCAGTACTTC.

This clone was detected only once. The rearrangement links TRBV28 to TRBJ1-3; no clear D. V gave up 3 bases and J gave up 0 bases, with 9 bases separating them. Germline-derived CDR1 and CDR2 are MDHEN and SYDVKM. The CDR3 extends over 15 amino acids. The CDR3 DNA reads as TGTGCCAGCAGTTTTTCTCCGAGCTCTGGAAACACCATATATTTT. It encodes CASSFSPSSGNTIYF.